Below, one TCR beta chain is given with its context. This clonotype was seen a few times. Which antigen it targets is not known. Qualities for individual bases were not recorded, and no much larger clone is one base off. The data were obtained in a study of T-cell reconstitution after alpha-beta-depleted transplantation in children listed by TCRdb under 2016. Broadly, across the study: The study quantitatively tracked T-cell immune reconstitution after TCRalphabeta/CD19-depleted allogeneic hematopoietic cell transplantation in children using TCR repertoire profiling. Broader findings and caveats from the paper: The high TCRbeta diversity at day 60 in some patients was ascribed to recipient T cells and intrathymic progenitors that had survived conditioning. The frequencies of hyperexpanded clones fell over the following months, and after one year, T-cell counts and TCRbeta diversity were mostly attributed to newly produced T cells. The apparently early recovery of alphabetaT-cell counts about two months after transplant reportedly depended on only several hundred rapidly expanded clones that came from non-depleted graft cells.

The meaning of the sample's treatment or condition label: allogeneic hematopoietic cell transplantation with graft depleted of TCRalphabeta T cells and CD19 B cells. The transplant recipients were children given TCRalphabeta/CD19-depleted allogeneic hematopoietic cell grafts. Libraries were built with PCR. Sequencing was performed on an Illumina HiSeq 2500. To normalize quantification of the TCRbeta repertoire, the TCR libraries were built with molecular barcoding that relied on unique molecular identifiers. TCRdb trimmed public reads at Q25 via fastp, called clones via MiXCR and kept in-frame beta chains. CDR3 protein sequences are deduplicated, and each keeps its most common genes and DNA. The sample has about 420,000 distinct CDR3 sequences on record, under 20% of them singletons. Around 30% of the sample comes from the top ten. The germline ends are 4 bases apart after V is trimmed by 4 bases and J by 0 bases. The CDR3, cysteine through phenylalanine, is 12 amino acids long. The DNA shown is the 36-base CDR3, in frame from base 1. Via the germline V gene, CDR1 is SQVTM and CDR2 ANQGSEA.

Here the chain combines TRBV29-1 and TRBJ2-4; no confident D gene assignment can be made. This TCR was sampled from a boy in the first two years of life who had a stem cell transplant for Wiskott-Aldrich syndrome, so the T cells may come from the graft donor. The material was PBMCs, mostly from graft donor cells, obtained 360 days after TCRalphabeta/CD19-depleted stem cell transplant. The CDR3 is CSVVLAKNIQYF. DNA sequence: TGCAGCGTTGTACTAGCCAAAAACATTCAGTACTTC.